This entry is about one TCR beta chain. This specimen comes from a study of T cell changes during pregnancy in multiple sclerosis. The germline gives CDR1 SGDLS, CDR2 YYNGEE. V shed 3 bases, J shed 6 bases, and the junction held 10 bases outside the gene matches. The CDR3 is made up of 15 amino acids. Clones were read by immunoSEQ multiplex PCR, and TCRdb kept only the in-frame ones, dropping some. Of 38,000 or so clones listed, around nine tenths are singletons. This TCR was recovered from a female donor with multiple sclerosis, enrolled in a pregnancy study. This specimen was peripheral blood, taken before pregnancy. The chain couples TRBV9 to TRBJ2-7, with TRBD1 matching 9 bases. The chain's CDR3 is CASSAQGGQGAEQYF. CDR3 DNA sequence: TGTGCCAGCAGCGCTCAAGGGGGACAGGGCGCCGAGCAGTACTTC. Supplemented by reference TRBV9 and TRBJ2-7, the full variable domain reads DSGVTQTPKHLITATGQRVTLRCSPRSGDLSVYWYQQSLDQGLQFLIQYYNGEERAKGNILERFSAQQFPDLHSELNLSSLELGDSALYFCASSAQGGQGAEQYFGPGTRLTVT.